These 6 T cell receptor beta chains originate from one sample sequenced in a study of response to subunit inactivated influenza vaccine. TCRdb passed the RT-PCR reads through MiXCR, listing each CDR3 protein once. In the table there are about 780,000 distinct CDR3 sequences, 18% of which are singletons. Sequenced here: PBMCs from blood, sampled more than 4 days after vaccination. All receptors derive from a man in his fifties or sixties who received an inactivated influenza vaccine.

Here the CDR3 reads CASSLGLGGSETQYF. CDR3 sequence (DNA): TGTGCCAGCAGCCTAGGACTGGGGGGGTCGGAGACCCAGTACTTC. The chain carries TRBV7-8 and TRBJ2-5, with 7 bases matching TRBD2. This CDR3 comprises 15 residues. The germline V gene encodes CDR1 SGHVS and CDR2 FQNEAQ. With 5 bases clipped from V and 5 bases from J, the junction kept 11 bases outside the gene matches. Drawing the rest from reference TRBV7-8 and TRBJ2-5, the complete variable domain is GAGVSQSPRYKVAKRGQDVALRCDPISGHVSLFWYQQALGQGPEFLTYFQNEAQLDKSGLPSDRFFAERPEGSVSTLKIQRTQQEDSAVYLCASSLGLGGSETQYFGPGTRLLVL.

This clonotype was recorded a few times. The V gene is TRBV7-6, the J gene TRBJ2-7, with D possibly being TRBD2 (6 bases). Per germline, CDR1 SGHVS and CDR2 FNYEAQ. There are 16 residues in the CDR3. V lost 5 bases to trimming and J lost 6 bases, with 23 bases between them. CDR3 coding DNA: TGTGCCAGCAGCCGCGGGCGGACGGGAGCTCCCGGCGAGCAGTACTTC. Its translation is CASSRGRTGAPGEQYF.

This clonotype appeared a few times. This CDR3 is CATSSSRGFQNEQFF. DNA of the CDR3: TGTGCCACCAGTTCCTCCAGGGGTTTTCAAAATGAGCAGTTCTTC. The V call is TRBV24-1, the J call TRBJ2-1, with a weak D call TRBD1 (6 bases). V lost 6 bases and J 7 bases, leaving 18 bases between the germline ends. This CDR3 has 15 residues. Germline assignment: CDR1 KGHDR and CDR2 SFDVKD.

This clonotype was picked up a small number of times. This CDR3 is CASSSPSGGPGYEQYF. The CDR3 DNA follows: TGTGCCAGCAGTTCCCCTAGCGGGGGGCCTGGTTACGAGCAGTACTTC. The chain links TRBV28 to TRBJ2-7; 11 bases are shared with TRBD2. Germline trimming cut 4 bases from V and 4 bases from J; bases unmatched to any gene: 9. The CDR3 is 16 amino acids. CDR1 MDHEN and CDR2 SYDVKM come from the germline V gene. The entire variable domain, with the rest obtained from reference TRBV28 and TRBJ2-7, is as follows: DVKVTQSSRYLVKRTGEKVFLECVQDMDHENMFWYRQDPGLGLRLIYFSYDVKMKEKGDIPEGYSVSREKKERFSLILESASTNQTSMYLCASSSPSGGPGYEQYFGPGTRLTVT.

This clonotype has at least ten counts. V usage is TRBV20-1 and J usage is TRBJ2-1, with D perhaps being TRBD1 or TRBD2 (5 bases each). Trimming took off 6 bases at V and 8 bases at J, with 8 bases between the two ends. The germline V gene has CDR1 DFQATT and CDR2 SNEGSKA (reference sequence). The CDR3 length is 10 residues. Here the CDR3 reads CSAGDHEQFF. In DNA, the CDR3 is TGCAGTGCGGGGGACCATGAGCAGTTCTTC.

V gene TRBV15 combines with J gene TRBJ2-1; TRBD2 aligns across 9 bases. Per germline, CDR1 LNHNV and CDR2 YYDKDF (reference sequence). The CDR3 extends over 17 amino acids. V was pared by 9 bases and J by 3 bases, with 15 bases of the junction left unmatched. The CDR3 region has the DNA TGTGCCACAAGTGGCCTAGCGGGACGAGCCAACTACAATGAGCAGTTCTTC. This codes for CATSGLAGRANYNEQFF.